This T cell receptor (beta chain) was retrieved from a study of blood T cell repertoires in COVID-19 (TCRdb year 2020). Regarding the research as a whole: The collaborator samples originated in the United States, Italy and Spain and spanned the acute and convalescent phases of COVID-19. The prospective study material was composed of cDNA or gDNA derived from T cells, B-cell-depleted T cells, or PBMCs. Deeply sampled blood TCRbeta repertoires from subjects exposed to, actively infected with, or recovered from COVID-19 were included in the dataset. The repertoires were released in a freely available public database intended as a resource for research on the immune response to SARS-CoV-2. The samples were drawn from two sources: the first 160 participants of the ongoing ImmuneRACE study, and 950 to 1,500 subjects contributed by 6 global collaborators. A de-identified subject ID, COVID-19 status, age in years and sex were almost always included in the sample metadata. Where available, HLA class I and class II types were obtained from metadata supplied by the sample provider rather than from assay-based typing. Broad study findings and their caveats: The amount of clinical and demographic metadata varied by source and participant and was provided uncurated.

The CDR3 measures 16 amino acids from cysteine to phenylalanine. Of all the DNA, just the CDR3 is kept, 48 bases in frame from base 1. V loses 5 bases at its end and J loses 5 bases; junction bases beyond the gene matches: 11. CDR1 and CDR2 (SGHAT, FQNNGV) derive from the germline V gene. TCRbeta CDR3 regions were amplified from genomic DNA by means of the immunoSEQ Assay, a bias-controlled multiplex PCR. Concerning the study's data processing: The number of nucleated cells in each sample was estimated from the amplification of reference gene primers within the assay. To quantify the absolute abundance of each unique TCRbeta CDR3 rearrangement, sequence reads were collapsed and filtered. For each sample, productive Simpson clonality was calculated as the square root of Simpson's diversity index over productive rearrangements. The table was pulled from immuneACCESS by TCRdb, which kept in-frame rearrangements only. Such tables lose some clones; where checked, under half of the loss comes from unresolved V genes, and the rest has no known cause. Clone size and the V and J calls come from that table; the DNA yielded D and trimming. The sample table holds approximately 170,000 clones, of which around 85% were seen once. 0.95% to 1.5% of the sample is held by the ten biggest clonotypes.

About this clone itself: Its antigen is still unknown. Qualities for individual bases were not recorded, and no much larger clone is one base off.

A second Seattle source provided samples from volunteer blood donors who had recovered from COVID-19. Each collaborating institution followed its own protocols to collect whole blood in K2EDTA tubes. For TCRbeta analysis, collaborator samples were shipped as frozen whole blood, as isolated PBMCs, or as DNA extracted from either sample type. The sample consisted of peripheral blood. Recombination linked TRBV11-2 to TRBJ2-5, with 10 junctional bases fitting TRBD2. This TCR was recovered from a man aged 55-75 years who had recovered from COVID-19. The sequenced DNA: TGTGCCAGCAGCCGAGGGGTAGCGGGGGGAAAGGAGACCCAGTACTTC. Translated, this gives CASSRGVAGGKETQYF.